This passage covers 21 T cell receptor beta chains from one sample sequenced in a study of blood T cell repertoires in COVID-19. Method: immunoSEQ multiplex PCR; TCRdb's copy keeps in-frame clones and lacks some. In the table there are fewer than 250,000 clones, about 90% of which are singletons. Sequencing was carried out using peripheral blood. The receptor source for this set is a woman aged 55-70 years with acute or convalescent COVID-19.

The chain joins TRBV5-3 to TRBJ1-1, with D possibly matching TRBD1 (5 bases). TRBV5-3 is noted as an ORF with a role that remains uncertain. The CDR3 is 21 residues long. V lost 0 bases, J lost 8 bases, and 35 bases lay in between. CDR3 sequence reads: CARSLDQIRDSWTSKYPEAFF. CDR3 bases: TGTGCCAGAAGCTTGGACCAAATAAGGGACTCTTGGACGTCGAAATACCCCGAAGCTTTCTTT.

V is TRBV7-6 and J is TRBJ1-1, with D possibly being TRBD1 (6 bases). Germline CDR1 SGHVS, CDR2 FNYEAQ. The CDR3 consists of 16 residues. The V end lost 1 base, the J end lost 0 bases, and 12 bases lay between the germline ends. This CDR3 is CASSLGGGALNTEAFF. The CDR3 nucleotides read TGTGCCAGCAGCTTAGGAGGGGGAGCCTTGAACACTGAAGCTTTCTTT.

The rearrangement links TRBV27 to TRBJ2-7; D might be TRBD1 (6 bases). The CDR3 covers 14 residues. Deletions cut 6 bases from V and 1 base from J, with 13 bases between. Looked up from germline, CDR1 is MNHEY and CDR2 is SMNVEV (reference sequence). CDR3 sequence: CASRSFTGSYEQYF. The CDR3 nucleotides are TGTGCCAGCAGGTCTTTTACAGGGTCCTACGAGCAGTACTTC.

V usage is TRBV9 and J usage is TRBJ1-1, with 7 positions matching TRBD1. The CDR3 sequence is 13 residues long. The germline gives CDR1 SGDLS, CDR2 YYNGEE. V gave up 7 bases and J gave up 7 bases; unmatched junction bases: 10. The CDR3 is CASSNLQGGEAFF. The CDR3 DNA is TGTGCCAGCTCCAACCTCCAGGGGGGTGAAGCTTTCTTT.

V is TRBV5-1 and J is TRBJ1-2; 10 bases are shared with TRBD1. This CDR3 is 15 amino acids long. V was pared by 4 bases and J by 8 bases, with 11 bases of the junction left unmatched. The germline CDR1 and CDR2 sequences are SGHRS and YFSETQ. The CDR3 DNA reads as TGCGCCAGCAGCACACGACAGGGGGCCCGTGACGGCTACACCTTC. Translating it yields CASSTRQGARDGYTF.

This chain joins TRBV27 and TRBJ2-3; D possibly corresponds to TRBD2 (5 bases). CDR3 length: 15 residues. V was clipped by 7 bases and J by 0 bases, with 14 bases between them. Germline assignment: CDR1 MNHEY and CDR2 SMNVEV (reference sequence). CDR3 nucleotide sequence: TGTGCCAGCACTAGCCCCGGCTCTAGCACAGATACGCAGTATTTT. As protein: CASTSPGSSTDTQYF.

The chain recombines TRBV3-1 (or the pseudogene TRBV3-2) with TRBJ1-2; D is undetermined. Trimming cost V 1 base and J 5 bases, with 11 bases left between them. Germline V gene data show CDR1 as LGHDT and CDR2 as YNNKEL (reference sequence). This CDR3 region has 14 residues. CDR3 sequence reads: CASSQVEGFYGYTF. The CDR3 DNA reads TGTGCCAGCAGCCAAGTTGAGGGTTTTTATGGCTACACCTTC.

This chain links TRBV24-1 with TRBJ2-3; 7 bases are shared with TRBD2. This CDR3 spans 14 amino acids. Germline trimming cut 5 bases from V and 4 bases from J; bases unmatched to any gene: 5. Germline V gene lookup returns CDR1 KGHDR and CDR2 SFDVKD. CDR3 sequence: CATSVAGSPDTQYF. Here the CDR3 DNA reads TGTGCCACCAGTGTAGCGGGTAGCCCAGATACGCAGTATTTT.

The rearrangement joins TRBV3-1 (or the pseudogene TRBV3-2) to TRBJ2-7; weak D call: TRBD2 (5 bases). The CDR3 covers 14 residues. V dropped 2 bases and J dropped 4 bases, with 12 bases sitting between them. Germline CDR1 LGHDT, CDR2 YNNKEL (reference sequence). As DNA, the CDR3 is TGTGCCAGCAGCCAAATCGTCGGGAAATACGAGCAGTACTTC. Its protein is CASSQIVGKYEQYF.

V and J are TRBV7-9 and TRBJ1-5; 8 nucleotides line up with TRBD1. Germline V gene data show CDR1 as SEHNR and CDR2 as FQNEAQ (reference sequence). V dropped 10 bases and J dropped 4; count of bases not matched to a gene: 3. The length of the CDR3 is 12 residues. The CDR3 loop is CATRQGNQPQHF. Here the CDR3 DNA reads TGTGCCACCCGACAGGGGAATCAGCCCCAGCATTTT.

The chain carries TRBV5-1 and TRBJ2-7; 14 nucleotides match TRBD2. Looked up from germline, CDR1 is SGHRS and CDR2 is YFSETQ. With 4 bases clipped from V and 2 bases from J, the junction kept 5 bases outside the gene matches. The CDR3 has 16 residues. The CDR3, as DNA: TGCGCCAGCAGCGGCGGGACTAGCGGGAGACCCTACGAGCAGTACTTC. Its protein product is CASSGGTSGRPYEQYF.

The chain recombines TRBV30 with TRBJ1-2; tentatively, D is TRBD1 (5 bases). The V end was cut by 4 bases, the J end by 8 bases, with 11 bases between. The CDR3 loop spans 11 amino acids. The germline V gene has CDR1 GTSNPN and CDR2 SVGIG (reference sequence). The CDR3 is CAWTRAGGYTF. Here the CDR3 DNA reads TGTGCCTGGACCAGGGCAGGGGGCTACACCTTC.

The V call is TRBV14, the J call TRBJ1-1, with TRBD1 matching over 7 bases. The CDR3 runs to 17 residues. V was clipped by 4 bases and J by 1 base; unmatched bases: 12. Germline V CDR1 and CDR2: SGHDN, FVKESK. The CDR3 sequence: CASSPVGGQRANTEAFF. In nucleotides, the CDR3 is TGTGCCAGCAGCCCGGTAGGGGGACAGAGGGCGAACACTGAAGCTTTCTTT.

This clone has just a few counts. As DNA, the CDR3 is TGTGCCAGCAGCTTAGCCTGGAACACTGAAGCTTTCTTT. Protein: CASSLAWNTEAFF. The gene calls are TRBV7-9 and TRBJ1-1; no clear D. CDR3 length: 13 amino acids. Trimming cost V 0 bases and J 1 base, with 3 bases left between them. The V gene's germline CDR1 is SEHNR and CDR2 FQNEAQ (reference sequence). Based on the CDR3 plus reference TRBV7-9 and TRBJ1-1, the full variable domain is DTGVSQNPRHKITKRGQNVTFRCDPISEHNRLYWYRQTLGQGPEFLTYFQNEAQLEKSRLLSDRFSAERPKGSFSTLEIQRTEQGDSAMYLCASSLAWNTEAFFGQGTRLTVV.

CDR3 in amino acids: CASSLTDTQYF. DNA for the CDR3: TGTGCCAGCAGCCTCACAGATACGCAGTATTTT. The V gene is TRBV9, the J gene TRBJ2-3, with no clear D. CDR3 length: 11 residues. Germline CDR1 reads SGDLS; CDR2 reads YYNGEE. Trimming cost V 4 bases and J 2 bases, with 2 bases left between them.

The chain joins TRBV7-8 to TRBJ1-1; D is uncertain. This CDR3 spans 14 amino acids. The V end was cut by 1 base, the J end by 7 bases, with 13 bases between. CDR1 and CDR2 (germline): SGHVS, FQNEAQ. The CDR3 bases are TGTGCCAGCAGCTTAGATTTAGTTTCGATTGAAGCTTTCTTT. This sequence encodes CASSLDLVSIEAFF.

This clone was seen only once. The chain has TRBV12-5 and TRBJ2-3; D is ambiguous. The germline V and J ends were trimmed by 3 bases and 2 bases, with 9 bases remaining between them. The CDR3 runs to 14 residues. The germline gives CDR1 LGHNT, CDR2 FRNRAP. The CDR3 spells CASGFGTATDTQYF. The CDR3 DNA is TGTGCTAGTGGTTTCGGTACAGCCACAGATACGCAGTATTTT.

The V and J genes are TRBV15 and TRBJ2-1; 9 nucleotides align to TRBD2. CDR3 length equals 18 residues. Germline CDR1 and CDR2: LNHNV and YYDKDF (reference sequence). After removal of 5 bases from V and 0 bases from J, the junction contained 11 bases not matched to a gene. This CDR3 reads CATSVLWSGRYSYNEQFF. CDR3 coding DNA: TGTGCCACCAGCGTCCTCTGGAGCGGGAGGTACTCCTACAATGAGCAGTTCTTC.

The rearrangement links TRBV21-1 to TRBJ2-7; the table's D call TRBD1 went unverified against the DNA. TRBV21-1 is a listed pseudogene. The CDR3 covers 13 residues. CDR3 in amino acids: CASSGLSGFEQYF. In DNA, the CDR3 is TGTGCCAGCAGCGGGCTGTCAGGGTTCGAGCAGTACTTC.

The chain couples TRBV28 to TRBJ2-4; weak D call: TRBD1 (5 bases). Per the germline V gene, CDR1 is MDHEN and CDR2 is SYDVKM. The V and J ends lost 6 bases and 0 bases respectively, with 15 bases between them. The CDR3 is 16 amino acids. CDR3 nucleotides: TGTGCCAGCAGCACTACAGGTCGCCTAGCCAAAAACATTCAGTACTTC. This gives the protein CASSTTGRLAKNIQYF.

V and J are TRBV4-3 and TRBJ2-7; 8 nucleotides align to TRBD2. V lost 0 bases to trimming and J lost 2 bases; unmatched junction nucleotides: 9. Per germline, CDR1 LGHNA and CDR2 YSLEER. This CDR3 region has 17 residues. CDR3 region: CASSQDPPGGHPYEQYF. The DNA for the CDR3 is TGCGCCAGCAGCCAAGACCCCCCGGGGGGGCACCCCTACGAGCAGTACTTC.